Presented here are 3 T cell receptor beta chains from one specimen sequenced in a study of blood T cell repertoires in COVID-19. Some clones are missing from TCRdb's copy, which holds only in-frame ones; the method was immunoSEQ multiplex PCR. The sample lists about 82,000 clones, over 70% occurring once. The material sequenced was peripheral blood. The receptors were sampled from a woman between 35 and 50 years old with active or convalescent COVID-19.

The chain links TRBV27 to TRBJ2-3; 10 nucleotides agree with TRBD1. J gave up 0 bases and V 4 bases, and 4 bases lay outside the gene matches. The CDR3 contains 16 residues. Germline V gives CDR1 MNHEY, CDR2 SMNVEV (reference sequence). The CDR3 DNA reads TGTGCCAGCAGTTCCCGGACAGGGGGAAGCACAGATACGCAGTATTTT. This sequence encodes CASSSRTGGSTDTQYF.

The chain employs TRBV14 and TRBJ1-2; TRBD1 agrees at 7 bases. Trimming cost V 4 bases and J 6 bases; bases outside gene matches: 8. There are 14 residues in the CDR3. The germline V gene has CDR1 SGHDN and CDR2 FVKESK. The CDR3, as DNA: TGTGCCAGCAGCCCATGGACAGGACCTAATGGCTACACCTTC. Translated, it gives CASSPWTGPNGYTF.

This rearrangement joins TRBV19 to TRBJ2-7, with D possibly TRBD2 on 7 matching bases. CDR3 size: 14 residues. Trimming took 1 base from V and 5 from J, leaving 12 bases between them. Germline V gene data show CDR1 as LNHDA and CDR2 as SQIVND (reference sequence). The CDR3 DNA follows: TGTGCCAGTAGTATAGCGGGGGGCCCAAACGAGCAGTACTTC. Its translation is CASSIAGGPNEQYF.